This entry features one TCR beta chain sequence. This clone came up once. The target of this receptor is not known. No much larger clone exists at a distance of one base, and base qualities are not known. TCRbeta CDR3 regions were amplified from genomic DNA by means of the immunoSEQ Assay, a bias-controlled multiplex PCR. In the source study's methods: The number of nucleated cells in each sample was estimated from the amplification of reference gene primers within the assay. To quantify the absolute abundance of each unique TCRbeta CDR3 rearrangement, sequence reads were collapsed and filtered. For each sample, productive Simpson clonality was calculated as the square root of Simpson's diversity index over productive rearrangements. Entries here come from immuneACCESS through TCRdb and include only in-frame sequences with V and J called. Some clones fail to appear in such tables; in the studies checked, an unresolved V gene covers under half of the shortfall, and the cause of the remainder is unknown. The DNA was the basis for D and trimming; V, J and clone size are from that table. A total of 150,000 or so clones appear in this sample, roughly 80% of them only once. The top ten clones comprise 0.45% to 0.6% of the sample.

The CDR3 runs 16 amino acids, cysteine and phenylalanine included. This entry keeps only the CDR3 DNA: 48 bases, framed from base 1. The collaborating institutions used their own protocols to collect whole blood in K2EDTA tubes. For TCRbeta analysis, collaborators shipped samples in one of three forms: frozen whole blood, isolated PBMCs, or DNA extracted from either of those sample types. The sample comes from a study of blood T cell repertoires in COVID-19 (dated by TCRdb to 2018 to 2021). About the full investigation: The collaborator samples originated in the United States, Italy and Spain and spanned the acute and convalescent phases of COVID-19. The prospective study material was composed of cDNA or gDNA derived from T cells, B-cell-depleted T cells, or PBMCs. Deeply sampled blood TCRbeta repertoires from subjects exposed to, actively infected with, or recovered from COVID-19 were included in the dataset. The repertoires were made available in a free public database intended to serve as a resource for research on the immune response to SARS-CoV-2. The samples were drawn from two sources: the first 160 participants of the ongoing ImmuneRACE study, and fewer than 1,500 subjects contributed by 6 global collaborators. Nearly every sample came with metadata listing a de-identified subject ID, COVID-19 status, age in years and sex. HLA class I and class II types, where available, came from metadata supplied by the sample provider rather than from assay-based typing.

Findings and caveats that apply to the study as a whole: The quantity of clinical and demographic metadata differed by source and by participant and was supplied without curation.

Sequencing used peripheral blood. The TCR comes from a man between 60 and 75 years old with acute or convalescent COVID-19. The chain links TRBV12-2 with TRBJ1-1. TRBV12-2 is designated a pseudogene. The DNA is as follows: TGTGCAAGTCGCTCCAGAGTTGACGGGGGTAACACTGAAGCTTTCTTT. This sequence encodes CASRSRVDGGNTEAFF.